The 10 T cell receptor beta chains reported below all come from one sample, sequenced in a study of shared clonotypes between healthy human individuals (TCRdb year 2020). For the CD8 naive samples, CD45RO-negative cells were positively selected for CCR7, yielding a CD45RA+CCR7+ population from which TemRA cells were excluded. The method behind the library was the immunoSEQ multiplex PCR assay. The immuneACCESS repertoire file appears here via TCRdb, limited to in-frame rearrangements. These files lack a portion of the clones; in checked studies, under half of the deficit traces to unresolved V genes, and the cause of the others is not known. In this sample the table shows more than 2 million clones, just under 95% of which occur a single time. Clones ranked in the top ten supply 0.85% to 1.3% of the sample. The sequencing input was naive CD8+ T cells sorted from blood. The cell subset or site label on this specimen signifies: CD45RA+CCR7+. The origin of the receptors is a man aged 18 to 35 in good health.

The V gene is TRBV27, the J gene TRBJ2-1; TRBD2 matches at 7 bases. This CDR3 is 16 amino acids long. Germline V CDR1 and CDR2: MNHEY, SMNVEV (reference sequence). Trimming cost V 5 bases and J 7 bases; bases outside gene matches: 14. The CDR3 region has the DNA TGTGCCAGCAGTCTCAATTGGGGGGGGACTGTAAATGAGCAGTTCTTC. This sequence encodes CASSLNWGGTVNEQFF.

This clone was found once. The genes are TRBV5-6 and TRBJ2-1; 9 bases are a match to TRBD2. CDR3 length: 12 amino acids. J was trimmed by 13 bases and V by 0 bases; bases with no gene match: 2. Germline lookup yields CDR1 SGHDT and CDR2 YYEEEE. CDR3 sequence: CASSLASGIQFF. The CDR3 nucleotides read TGTGCCAGCAGCTTGGCTAGCGGGATTCAGTTCTTC. The full variable domain, rest sourced from reference TRBV5-6 and TRBJ2-1, is DAGVTQSPTHLIKTRGQQVTLRCSPKSGHDTVSWYQQALGQGPQFIFQYYEEEERQRGNFPDRFSGHQFPNYSSELNVNALLLGDSALYLCASSLASGIQFFGPGTRLTVL.

This chain connects TRBV28 to TRBJ2-3; 9 nucleotides agree with TRBD1. Losses at the gene ends were 5 bases for V and 2 bases for J; bases not matched to a gene: 5. The CDR3 covers 15 residues. Germline lookup yields CDR1 MDHEN and CDR2 SYDVKM. This chain's CDR3 is CASSRGQGTTDTQYF. CDR3 DNA sequence: TGTGCCAGCAGTCGTGGACAGGGGACCACAGATACGCAGTATTTT.

Details on this clone: Other DNA sequences of this sample code for an identical CDR3. V is TRBV6-5 and J is TRBJ1-1; D unclear. This CDR3 has 13 residues. Germline CDR1 is MNHEY and CDR2 is SVGAGI. Trimming took 0 bases from V and 1 from J, leaving 3 bases between them. The CDR3 here is CASSYSRNTEAFF. DNA of the CDR3: TGTGCCAGCAGTTACTCCAGGAACACTGAAGCTTTCTTT.

The table lists this clone with a count of one. The gene calls are TRBV6-5 and TRBJ2-6; D gene ambiguous. CDR3 length: 14 residues. The V and J ends lost 4 bases and 1 base respectively, with 5 bases between them. Germline V gene sequence: CDR1 MNHEY, CDR2 SVGAGI. The CDR3 spells CASSWSSGANVLTF. The CDR3 DNA follows: TGTGCCAGCAGTTGGAGTTCTGGGGCCAACGTCCTGACTTTC.

Only one count was recorded for this clone. The chain carries TRBV11-2 and TRBJ2-1; D is uncertain. The CDR3 sequence is 15 residues long. The germline CDR1 and CDR2 sequences are SGHAT and FQNNGV. Trimming removed 1 base from V and 0 bases from J, with 7 bases in between. The CDR3 sequence is CASSLASLSYNEQFF. Written as DNA, the CDR3 is TGTGCCAGCAGCTTAGCGAGCCTCTCCTACAATGAGCAGTTCTTC.

V is TRBV27 and J is TRBJ2-7; D gene uncertain. The V gene's germline CDR1 is MNHEY and CDR2 SMNVEV (reference sequence). This CDR3 is 10 amino acids long. The germline V and J ends were trimmed by 2 bases and 9 bases, with 5 bases remaining between them. CDR3: CASSLRRQYF. CDR3 DNA: TGTGCCAGCAGTTTACGACGGCAGTACTTC.

There are a few counts of this clone. Other DNA sequences in this specimen translate into the identical CDR3. The rearrangement links TRBV6-5 to TRBJ1-1; D unresolved. Germline V lookup: CDR1 MNHEY, CDR2 SVGAGI. The V and J ends lost 2 bases and 1 base respectively, with 5 bases between them. The CDR3 spans 13 residues. The CDR3 region is CASSYQENTEAFF. The DNA of the CDR3 is TGTGCCAGCAGTTACCAGGAGAACACTGAAGCTTTCTTT.

The chain uses TRBV9 and TRBJ2-5; 9 bases map to TRBD2. Germline trimming cut 2 bases from V and 4 bases from J; bases unmatched to any gene: 3. The CDR3 consists of 14 residues. The germline gives CDR1 SGDLS, CDR2 YYNGEE. The CDR3 is CASSVGTSRETQYF. CDR3 nucleotides: TGTGCCAGCAGCGTCGGGACTAGCAGAGAGACCCAGTACTTC.

This clone was recorded once. The chain joins TRBV9 to TRBJ2-5, with a possible D match to TRBD1 (6 bases). V was cut by 4 bases and J by 1 base, with 11 bases left in between. This CDR3 contains 14 residues. Germline V gene data show CDR1 as SGDLS and CDR2 as YYNGEE. CDR3 DNA sequence: TGTGCCAGCAGCCCAGAACAGGGCCAAGAGACCCAGTACTTC. Its protein product is CASSPEQGQETQYF.